This T cell receptor beta chain derives from a study of blood T cell repertoires in COVID-19. About the research overall: Material from acute and convalescent COVID-19 was sourced from the United States, Italy and Spain. In each case, the material was cDNA or gDNA derived from T cells, B-cell-depleted T cells, or PBMCs.

Original data processing: Reference gene primer amplification gave nucleated cell count estimates. Assay: immunoSEQ multiplex PCR; the TCRdb copy retains only in-frame clones and omits some. The V and J calls and clone size were taken over from that table, and D and trimming were inferred from the DNA. The table lists about 210,000 clones, around 80% of them singletons. CDR1 and CDR2 from the germline V gene are LGHNT and FRNRAP. The CDR3 length is 14 residues. V was clipped by 6 bases and J by 8 bases; unmatched bases: 5. Sequencing input: peripheral blood. The V call is TRBV12-5, the J call TRBJ1-4; 11 bases map to TRBD1. The TCR comes from a woman in her 70s with acute or convalescent COVID-19. CDR3 nucleotides: TGTGCTAGTGGACCGGGACAGGGGGAGGAAAAACTGTTTTTT. The encoded protein is CASGPGQGEEKLFF.